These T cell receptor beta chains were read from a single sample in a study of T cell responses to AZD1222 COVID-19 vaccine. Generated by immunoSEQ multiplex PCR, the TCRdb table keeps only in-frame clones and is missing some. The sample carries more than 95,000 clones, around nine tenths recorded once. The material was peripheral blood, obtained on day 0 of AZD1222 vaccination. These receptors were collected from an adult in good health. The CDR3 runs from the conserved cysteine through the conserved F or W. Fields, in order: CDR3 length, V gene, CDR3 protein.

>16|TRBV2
CASRRELVSIPYEQYF
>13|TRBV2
CASSETVNTEAFF
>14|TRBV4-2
CASSQVTSEAEQFF
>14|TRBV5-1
CASSLTGGNQPQHF
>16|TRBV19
CASSRPLAEPNNEQFF
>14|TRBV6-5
CASSSTRGDQPQHF
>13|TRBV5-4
CASSASGANVLTF
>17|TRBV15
CATSRDGGTSALYEQFF
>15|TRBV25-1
CASSVLAGVADTQYF
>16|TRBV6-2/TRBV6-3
CASSYGGLLNTGELFF
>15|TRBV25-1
CASISTPYLNTEAFF
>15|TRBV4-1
CASSQDLSINYGYTF
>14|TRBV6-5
CASSQSGRAMKQYF
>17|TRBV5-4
CASSSGGASGLGDTQYF
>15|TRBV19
CASSIWGQGPYEQYF
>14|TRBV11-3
CASKSGPNTGELFF
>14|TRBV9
CASRAGQGADGYTF
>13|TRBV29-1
CSVVRQGGEKLFF